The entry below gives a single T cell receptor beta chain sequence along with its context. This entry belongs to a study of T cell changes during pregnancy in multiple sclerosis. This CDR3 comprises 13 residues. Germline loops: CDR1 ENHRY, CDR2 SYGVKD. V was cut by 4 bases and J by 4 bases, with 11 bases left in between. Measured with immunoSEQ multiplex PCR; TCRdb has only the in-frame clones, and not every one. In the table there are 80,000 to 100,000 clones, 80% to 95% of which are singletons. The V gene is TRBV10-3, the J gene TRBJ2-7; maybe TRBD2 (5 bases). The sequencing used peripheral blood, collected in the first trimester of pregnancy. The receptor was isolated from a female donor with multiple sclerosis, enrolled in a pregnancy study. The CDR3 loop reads CAISGPGMYEQYF. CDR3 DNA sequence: TGTGCCATCAGTGGGCCGGGGATGTACGAGCAGTACTTC.